One sample yielded the 14 T cell receptor beta chains listed below, sequenced in a study of Ad26.COV2.S vaccination and SARS-CoV-2 variants. Here immunoSEQ multiplex PCR was the method, and the copy in TCRdb shows in-frame clones only, minus some. This sample carries around 370,000 clones, roughly 94% of them seen once, and the ten largest clones take roughly 3.9%. Sequenced here: peripheral blood, sampled after recovery from COVID-19. Receptors originate from a human donor who had recovered from COVID-19.

The chain is built from TRBV6-6 and TRBJ1-2; TRBD1 matches 7 bases. After removal of 5 bases from V and 5 bases from J, the junction contained 20 bases not matched to a gene. Germline V lookup: CDR1 MNHNY, CDR2 SVGAGI (reference sequence). CDR3 length: 18 residues. The DNA of the CDR3 is TGTGCCAGCAGTCGGACATCCGGGAGCCGGGACAGTTCGTATGGCTACACCTTC. Residues: CASSRTSGSRDSSYGYTF.

The chain uses TRBV9 and TRBJ2-7; weak D call: TRBD1 (6 bases). Germline V gene lookup returns CDR1 SGDLS and CDR2 YYNGEE. This CDR3 is 16 amino acids long. V shed 3 bases and J shed 0 bases, with 16 bases lying between them. In DNA, the CDR3 is TGTGCCAGCAGCGCTCTTTCCAGGGGAAGCTCCTACGAGCAGTACTTC. Encoded protein: CASSALSRGSSYEQYF.

The genes are TRBV4-2 and TRBJ1-1; the match to TRBD1 covers 8 bases. The V gene end was trimmed by 3 bases and the J gene end by 4 bases; junction bases not matched to a gene: 4. Germline CDR1 and CDR2: LGHNA and YNFKEQ. The CDR3 spans 14 residues. CDR3 nucleotide sequence: TGTGCCAGCAGCCAGGACAGGGAAACCACTGAAGCTTTCTTT. It specifies CASSQDRETTEAFF.

The rearrangement uses TRBV4-3 and TRBJ1-6; D unclear. This CDR3 is built from 14 residues. V lost 1 base and J lost 5, with 6 bases in between. Per germline, CDR1 LGHNA and CDR2 YSLEER. CDR3 coding DNA: TGCGCCAGCAGCCAAGGTGCCCATAATTCACCCCTCCACTTT. This gives the protein CASSQGAHNSPLHF.

This chain connects TRBV7-9 to TRBJ2-5; D is perhaps TRBD1 (6 bases). Trimming removed 5 bases from V and 7 bases from J, with 23 bases in between. The CDR3 extends over 16 amino acids. Germline CDR1 is SEHNR and CDR2 is FQNEAQ (reference sequence). CDR3 sequence reads: CASSRGSGGDVGTQYF. Here the CDR3 DNA reads TGTGCCAGCAGCCGTGGGAGTGGGGGCGATGTGGGGACCCAGTACTTC.

The chain employs TRBV7-9 and TRBJ2-5, with D hard to call. Germline lookup yields CDR1 SEHNR and CDR2 FQNEAQ (reference sequence). The CDR3 is made up of 13 amino acids. V lost 4 bases to trimming and J lost 2 bases, with 8 bases between them. The CDR3 DNA follows: TGTGCCAGCAGCTCGGAAACACAAGAGACCCAGTACTTC. Protein: CASSSETQETQYF.

This chain links TRBV7-9 with TRBJ1-2; TRBD1 might be the D (5 bases). CDR3 size: 14 residues. CDR1 is SEHNR, CDR2 FQNEAQ, per germline (reference sequence). V lost 3 bases and J lost 0, with 8 bases in between. CDR3: CASSLGVANYGYTF. The CDR3 DNA reads as TGTGCCAGCAGCTTGGGGGTGGCTAACTATGGCTACACCTTC.

J is TRBJ2-3 and V is TRBV2; 9 bases agree with TRBD2. Germline V gene lookup returns CDR1 SNHLY and CDR2 FYNNEI. This CDR3 comprises 13 residues. V shed 0 bases and J 10 bases; nucleotides not matched to a gene: 2. This CDR3 reads CASSEAGGRAQYF. CDR3 DNA sequence: TGTGCCAGCAGTGAAGCTGGCGGGAGGGCGCAGTATTTT. The whole variable domain, remainder taken from reference TRBV2 and TRBJ2-3, is EPEVTQTPSHQVTQMGQEVILRCVPISNHLYFYWYRQILGQKVEFLVSFYNNEISEKSEIFDDQFSVERPDGSNFTLKIRSTKLEDSAMYFCASSEAGGRAQYFGPGTRLTVL.

This clone was detected once. V gene TRBV7-9 combines with J gene TRBJ2-1; 12 nucleotides agree with TRBD1. This CDR3 has 17 amino acids. Germline V CDR1 and CDR2: SEHNR, FQNEAQ (reference sequence). V shed 4 bases and J 1 base; nucleotides not matched to a gene: 5. The CDR3 here is CASSSTGQGASYNEQFF. CDR3 DNA: TGTGCCAGCAGCTCAACGGGACAGGGGGCATCCTACAATGAGCAGTTCTTC. Supplemented by reference TRBV7-9 and TRBJ2-1, the full variable domain reads DTGVSQNPRHKITKRGQNVTFRCDPISEHNRLYWYRQTLGQGPEFLTYFQNEAQLEKSRLLSDRFSAERPKGSFSTLEIQRTEQGDSAMYLCASSSTGQGASYNEQFFGPGTRLTVL.

This clone was counted between two and nine times. V usage is TRBV6-8 and J usage is TRBJ2-7; the match to TRBD2 covers 7 bases. Unmatched junction bases numbered 17, after V lost 6 bases and J lost 0 bases. There are 18 residues in the CDR3. The germline V gene encodes CDR1 MNHGY and CDR2 SAAAGT. In DNA form, the CDR3 reads TGTGCCAGCAGGGCAACAGCGGACACTAGCGCCTGCTCCTACGAGCAGTACTTC. The encoded protein is CASRATADTSACSYEQYF.

The CDR3 here is CASSGSGVGGQETQYF. CDR3 DNA: TGTGCCAGCAGCGGGAGTGGAGTTGGGGGCCAAGAGACCCAGTACTTC. The J gene is TRBJ2-5, the V gene TRBV11-1; D may match TRBD1 or TRBD2 (5 bases each). The germline gives CDR1 SGHAT, CDR2 FQDESV (reference sequence). The CDR3 sequence is 16 residues long. V was clipped by 5 bases and J by 1 base, with 17 bases between them.

The rearrangement joins TRBV6-5 to TRBJ2-7, with TRBD2 as a possible D gene (5 bases). The CDR3 loop spans 15 amino acids. Germline CDR1 reads MNHEY; CDR2 reads SVGAGI. Trimming shortened V by 6 bases and J by 5 bases, and 20 bases separated the two germline ends. CDR3 bases: TGTGCCAGCAGCCCCTCCTTTGGGAGAATGCACGAGCAGTACTTC. Translated, it gives CASSPSFGRMHEQYF.

This chain links TRBV11-2 with TRBJ1-1, with 8 nucleotides matching TRBD1. Per the germline V gene, CDR1 is SGHAT and CDR2 is FQNNGV. CDR3 size: 15 residues. The V and J ends lost 3 bases and 2 bases, in that order; junction bases with no gene match: 5. CDR3 amino acids: CASSFGQGANTEAFF. The CDR3 DNA follows: TGTGCCAGCAGCTTTGGGCAGGGGGCAAACACTGAAGCTTTCTTT.

The J gene is TRBJ2-1, the V gene TRBV9, with 8 positions matching TRBD2. V was clipped by 4 bases and J by 8 bases; unmatched bases: 14. CDR1 and CDR2 (germline): SGDLS, YYNGEE. The CDR3 contains 16 residues. The CDR3 region is CASSSAGTRMRDEQFF. In nucleotides, the CDR3 is TGTGCCAGCAGCTCCGCCGGGACTAGGATGAGGGATGAGCAGTTCTTC.